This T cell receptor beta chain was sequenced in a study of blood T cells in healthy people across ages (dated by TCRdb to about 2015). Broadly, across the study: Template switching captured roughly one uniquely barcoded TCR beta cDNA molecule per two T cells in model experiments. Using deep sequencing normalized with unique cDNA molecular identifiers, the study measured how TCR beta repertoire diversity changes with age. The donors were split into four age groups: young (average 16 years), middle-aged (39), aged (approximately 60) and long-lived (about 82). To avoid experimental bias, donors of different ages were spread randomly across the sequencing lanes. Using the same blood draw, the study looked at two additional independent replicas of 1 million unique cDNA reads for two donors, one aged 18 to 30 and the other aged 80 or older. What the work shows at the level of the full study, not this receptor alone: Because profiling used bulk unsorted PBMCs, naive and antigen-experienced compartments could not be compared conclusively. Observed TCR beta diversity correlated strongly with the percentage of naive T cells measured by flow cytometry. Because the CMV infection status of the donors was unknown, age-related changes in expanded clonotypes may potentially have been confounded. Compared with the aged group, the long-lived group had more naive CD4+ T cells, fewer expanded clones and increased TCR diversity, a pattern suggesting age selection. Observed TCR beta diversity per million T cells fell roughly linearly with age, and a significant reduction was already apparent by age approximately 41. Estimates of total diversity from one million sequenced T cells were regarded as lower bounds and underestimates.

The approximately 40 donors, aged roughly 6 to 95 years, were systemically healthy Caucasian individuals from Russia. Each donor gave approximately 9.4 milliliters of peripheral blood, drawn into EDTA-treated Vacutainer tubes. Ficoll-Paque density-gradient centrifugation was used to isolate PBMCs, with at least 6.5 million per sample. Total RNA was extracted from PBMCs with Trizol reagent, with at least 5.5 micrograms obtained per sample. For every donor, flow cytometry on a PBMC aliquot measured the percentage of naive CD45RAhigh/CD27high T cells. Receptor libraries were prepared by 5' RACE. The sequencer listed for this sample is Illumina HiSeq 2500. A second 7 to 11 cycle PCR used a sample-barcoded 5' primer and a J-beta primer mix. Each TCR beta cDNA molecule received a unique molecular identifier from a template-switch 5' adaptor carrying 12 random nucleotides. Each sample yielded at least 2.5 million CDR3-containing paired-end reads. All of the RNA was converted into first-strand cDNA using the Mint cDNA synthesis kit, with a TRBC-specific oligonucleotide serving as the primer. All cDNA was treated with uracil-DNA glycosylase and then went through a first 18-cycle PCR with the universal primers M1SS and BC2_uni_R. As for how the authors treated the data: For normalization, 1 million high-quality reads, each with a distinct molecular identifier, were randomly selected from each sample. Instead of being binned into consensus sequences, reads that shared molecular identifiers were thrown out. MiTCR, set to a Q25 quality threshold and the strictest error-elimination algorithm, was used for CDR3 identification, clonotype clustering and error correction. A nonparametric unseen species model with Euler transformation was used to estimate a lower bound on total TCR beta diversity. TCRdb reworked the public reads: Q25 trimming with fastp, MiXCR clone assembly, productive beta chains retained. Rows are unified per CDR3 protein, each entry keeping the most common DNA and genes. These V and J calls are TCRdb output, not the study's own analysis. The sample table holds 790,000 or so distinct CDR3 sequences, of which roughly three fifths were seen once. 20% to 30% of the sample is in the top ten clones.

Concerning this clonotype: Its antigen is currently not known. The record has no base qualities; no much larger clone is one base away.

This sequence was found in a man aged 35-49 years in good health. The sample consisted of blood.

The CDR3 loop reads CASSVSSGRSGANVLTF. In nucleotides, the sequence is TGTGCCAGCAGCGTGTCTAGCGGGAGAAGTGGGGCCAACGTCCTGACTTTC. The chain joins TRBV9 to TRBJ2-6; 10 of the junction bases match TRBD2. Compared with germline, V lacks 2 bases and J lacks 3 bases; bases without a gene match: 5. Via the germline V gene, CDR1 is SGDLS and CDR2 YYNGEE. From cysteine to phenylalanine, the CDR3 is 17 amino acids long. The only DNA kept is the CDR3, 51 bases in frame from the first base.